This entry describes one TCR beta chain. Its antigen is still unknown. Germline V gene sequence: CDR1 SGHNT, CDR2 YYREEE (reference sequence). Trimming left V 0 bases short and J 8 bases short, with 6 bases between. The CDR3 has 12 residues. This entry comes from a study of chemoradiotherapy in HPV16-positive cancers. At the level of the study: Candidate HPV-specific T-cell clones and common TCR motifs came from functional assays in a couple of HPV16-positive patients. Study results and caveats: Better recurrence-free survival went with HPV-responsive T-cell expansion in HPV16-positive patients.

Method: immunoSEQ multiplex PCR; TCRdb's copy keeps in-frame clones and lacks some. The profile shows several thousand clones, over 65% of them singletons. Specimen collection occurred from a patient who underwent chemoradiotherapy. The TCR originated in a human donor with HPV-associated anogenital cancer. The chain recombines TRBV5-4 with TRBJ1-3; TRBD1 might be the D (5 bases). DNA of the CDR3: TGTGCCAGCAGCTTGGGGGGGGACACCATATATTTT. This gives the protein CASSLGGDTIYF. Using reference TRBV5-4 and TRBJ1-3 for the parts outside the CDR3, the full variable domain is ETGVTQSPTHLIKTRGQQVTLRCSSQSGHNTVSWYQQALGQGPQFIFQYYREEENGRGNFPPRFSGLQFPNYSSELNVNALELDDSALYLCASSLGGDTIYFGEGSWLTVV.